The text below deals with one TCR beta chain. Only a few counts were recorded for this clonotype. No cognate antigen has been identified for it. No base quality information exists; no much larger clone differs at one position. Trimmed from V: 3 bases; trimmed from J: 7 bases; junction bases lacking a gene match: 3. The CDR3 contains 14 residues, cysteine and phenylalanine counted. Here the CDR3 DNA is all that survives: 42 bases in frame from base 1. The germline V gene specifies SGHRS as CDR1 and YFSETQ as CDR2. This sample was taken from a study of blood T cells in healthy people across ages (dated by TCRdb to about 2015). Study-wide context: In model experiments, template switching captured about one uniquely barcoded TCR beta cDNA molecule for every two T cells. Using deep sequencing normalized with unique cDNA molecular identifiers, the study measured how TCR beta repertoire diversity changes with age. Donors were grouped into four age groups: young (average about 15 years), middle-aged (roughly 40), aged (around 60) and long-lived (approximately 78). To avoid experimental bias, donors of different ages were distributed randomly across sequencing lanes. The study analyzed two additional independent replicas of 1 million unique cDNA reads from the same blood draw for two donors, one aged 18 to 29 and one aged 80 or older. General conclusions and limits of the study: As age increased, observed TCR beta diversity per million T cells dropped in a roughly linear way, and a significant reduction was already evident by age 40. The CMV infection status of donors was not known, potentially confounding age-related changes in expanded clonotypes. Conclusive comparison of naive and antigen-experienced compartments was prevented by the profiling of bulk unsorted PBMCs. The long-lived group showed more naive CD4+ T cells, fewer expanded clones and increased TCR diversity than the aged group, suggesting age selection. Observed TCR beta diversity correlated strongly with the percentage of naive T cells measured by flow cytometry. Total diversity estimates from one million sequenced T cells were considered lower bounds and underestimates.

Donors were a few dozen systemically healthy Caucasian individuals from Russia aged roughly 6 to 100 years. Approximately 9.7 milliliters of peripheral blood were drawn from each donor into EDTA-treated Vacutainer tubes. Ficoll-Paque density-gradient centrifugation was used to isolate PBMCs, with at least 6.5 million per sample. Total RNA was extracted from PBMCs with Trizol reagent, with at least 6 micrograms obtained per sample. Naive CD45RAhigh/CD27high T cell percentages were measured by flow cytometry on a PBMC aliquot from every donor. Libraries were made using 5' RACE. These reads were obtained on an Illumina HiSeq 2500. A second PCR of roughly 7 to 11 cycles was performed with a sample-barcoded 5' primer and a J-beta primer mix. A unique molecular identifier was introduced onto each TCR beta cDNA molecule by a template-switch 5' adaptor carrying 12 random nucleotides. Each sample yielded at least 2.5 million CDR3-containing paired-end reads. All of the RNA was converted into first-strand cDNA using the Mint cDNA synthesis kit, with a TRBC-specific oligonucleotide serving as the primer. All cDNA was treated with uracil-DNA glycosylase and then went through a first 18-cycle PCR with the universal primers M1SS and BC2_uni_R. Under the source paper's analysis protocol: Normalization of each sample was performed by random selection of 1 million high-quality reads, each carrying a distinct molecular identifier. Instead of being binned into consensus sequences, reads that shared molecular identifiers were thrown out. MiTCR, run with a Q25 quality threshold and the strictest error-elimination algorithm, handled CDR3 identification, clonotype clustering and error correction. A nonparametric unseen species model with Euler transformation was used to estimate lower-bound total TCR beta diversity. TCRdb trimmed public reads at Q25 via fastp, called clones via MiXCR and kept in-frame beta chains. Rows with a matching CDR3 protein are joined into one entry that keeps the most common DNA and genes. The V and J calls follow TCRdb's processing rather than the paper's. The sample records just under 900,000 distinct CDR3 sequences, around 28% of which are singletons. The top ten clones comprise roughly 17% of the sample.

The V and J segments used are TRBV5-1 and TRBJ1-6, with 8 bases matching TRBD1. Sequenced input: blood. This receptor was taken from a woman aged 80 or older in good health. The CDR3 reads as follows: CASSWTGRNSPLHF. At the DNA level, the sequence is TGCGCCAGCAGCTGGACAGGGAGGAATTCACCCCTCCACTTT.